The 21 T cell receptor beta chains below all came from one sample that was sequenced in a study of CXCR3-negative and CXCR3-positive naive CD8 T cells. These receptors' targets are unknown. In preparing the TRB cDNA libraries, 5' RACE with UMI labels was used. Following a re-call of the 5' RACE reads, TCRdb has one entry per CDR3 protein and lacks DNA. The sample table sets out roughly 65,000 distinct CDR3 sequences. Overall study findings and caveats: CXCR3-positive naive cells carried more hydrophobic TRB CDR3s than CXCR3-negative ones.

Input material: naive CXCR3+ CD8+ T cells from blood. Subset meaning: CD45RO-CCR7+CD27+CD95- naive CD8+ T cells expressing CXCR3 (TNR3+). All receptors come from a human donor in good health. Some clones in this sample may be carry-over from other donors' samples.

This chain joins TRBV4-2 and TRBJ2-2; TCRdb indicates TRBD2, and absent DNA this call remains unverified. The CDR3 is 16 residues long. Germline V gives CDR1 LGHNA, CDR2 YNFKEQ. The CDR3 loop reads CASSQARDSNTGELFF.

V usage is TRBV28 and J usage is TRBJ2-1; lacking DNA, the TRBD1 call made by TCRdb goes unchecked. Germline V gene data show CDR1 as MDHEN and CDR2 as SYDVKM. The CDR3 is 15 residues long. The CDR3 sequence is CASSLGQGAYNEQFF.

The chain joins TRBV25-1 to TRBJ2-7; as DNA is missing, the TRBD1 call by TCRdb cannot be tested. CDR1 is MGHDK, CDR2 SYGVNS, per germline. The CDR3 contains 14 residues. The chain's CDR3 is CASRDRGLDYEQYF.

The chain couples TRBV12-3 or TRBV12-4 to TRBJ2-5; TCRdb lists TRBD1, though no DNA is available to test this call. The CDR3 is 13 residues long. The CDR3 region is CASRRGGEETQYF.

The chain is built from TRBV6-5 and TRBJ2-3; with no DNA, the TCRdb D assignment of TRBD2 cannot be verified. The CDR3 runs to 16 residues. CDR1 is MNHEY and CDR2 is SVGAGI in the germline V gene. This CDR3 reads CASSPAGGSSTDTQYF.

The chain uses TRBV29-1 and TRBJ1-2. CDR3 length: 14 amino acids. Germline-derived CDR1 and CDR2 are SQVTM and ANQGSEA. CDR3 in amino acids: CSVLLSVPNYGYTF.

This rearrangement joins TRBV10-3 to TRBJ2-1; TCRdb's D gene call, TRBD2, goes unchecked for lack of DNA. The length of the CDR3 is 15 residues. CDR1 is ENHRY, CDR2 SYGVKD, per germline. The CDR3 protein is CAIRGTSVSYNEQFF.

The V call is TRBV5-1, the J call TRBJ2-7; the TCRdb call, TRBD1, lacks DNA for checking. This CDR3 contains 14 residues. Germline V lookup: CDR1 SGHRS, CDR2 YFSETQ. CDR3 loop: CASSLGTGYNEQYF.

The CDR3 is CASSSNKETQYF. The rearrangement links TRBV7-9 to TRBJ2-5. The CDR3 sequence is 12 residues long. Looked up from germline, CDR1 is SEHNR and CDR2 is FQNEAQ (reference sequence).

CDR3 amino acids: CATSREASYEQYF. The chain combines TRBV7-9 with TRBJ2-7. CDR3 length: 13 amino acids. CDR1 is SEHNR, CDR2 FQNEAQ, per germline (reference sequence).

The CDR3 sequence is CASSETGDYEQYF. The chain has TRBV19 and TRBJ2-7; lacking DNA, the TRBD1 call made by TCRdb goes unchecked. CDR1 and CDR2 (germline): LNHDA, SQIVND (reference sequence). The CDR3 totals 13 residues.

This chain links TRBV12-3 or TRBV12-4 with TRBJ2-7; TCRdb lists TRBD1, though no DNA is available to test this call. The CDR3 spans 17 residues. CDR3 sequence: CASSPPRGQGTVYEQYF.

The CDR3: CSVVSGTAAFF. The V and J genes are TRBV29-1 and TRBJ1-1; the D call from TCRdb, TRBD1, cannot be confirmed without DNA. CDR1 is SQVTM, CDR2 ANQGSEA, per germline. CDR3 length: 11 residues. Full variable domain (outside the CDR3, taken from reference TRBV29-1 and TRBJ1-1): SAVISQKPSRDICQRGTSLTIQCQVDSQVTMMFWYRQQPGQSLTLIATANQGSEATYESGFVIDKFPISRPNLTFSTLTVSNMSPEDSSIYLCSVVSGTAAFFGQGTRLTVV.

This chain links TRBV13 with TRBJ1-2. CDR1 and CDR2 from the germline V gene are PRHDT and FYEKMQ (reference sequence). The CDR3 runs to 15 residues. This CDR3 is CASSSDGARKNGYTF.

J is TRBJ2-2 and V is TRBV5-6. The CDR3 totals 15 residues. Looked up from germline, CDR1 is SGHDT and CDR2 is YYEEEE. CDR3 protein: CASSLGYPLAGELFF. Using reference TRBV5-6 and TRBJ2-2 for the parts outside the CDR3, the full variable domain is DAGVTQSPTHLIKTRGQQVTLRCSPKSGHDTVSWYQQALGQGPQFIFQYYEEEERQRGNFPDRFSGHQFPNYSSELNVNALLLGDSALYLCASSLGYPLAGELFFGEGSRLTVL.

The V call is TRBV6-5, the J call TRBJ2-7; TCRdb's D call of TRBD1 is untestable without DNA. The germline V gene has CDR1 MNHEY and CDR2 SVGAGI. CDR3 length equals 14 residues. CDR3 amino acids: CASRGGGRSYEQYF.

The CDR3 here is CASSYFPWTGGDLSEAFF. The V and J genes are TRBV6-5 and TRBJ1-1; TCRdb's D call of TRBD1 is untestable without DNA. The CDR3 consists of 18 residues. Germline V CDR1 and CDR2: MNHEY, SVGAGI.

This CDR3 reads CASSSGQGYTDTQYF. J is TRBJ2-3 and V is TRBV5-1; TCRdb's assignment of TRBD1 cannot be checked, as there is no DNA. Looked up from germline, CDR1 is SGHRS and CDR2 is YFSETQ. The CDR3 runs to 15 residues.

The V and J genes are TRBV10-3 and TRBJ2-7; TCRdb lists TRBD1, though no DNA is available to test this call. The CDR3 covers 11 residues. Germline-derived CDR1 and CDR2 are ENHRY and SYGVKD. The chain's CDR3 is CAIDRVSEQYF.

The rearrangement uses TRBV6-6 and TRBJ2-1; with no DNA, the TCRdb D assignment of TRBD1 cannot be verified. Per germline, CDR1 MNHNY and CDR2 SVGAGI (reference sequence). This CDR3 contains 14 residues. CDR3 loop: CASSHRTGPNEQFF.

This chain joins TRBV4-3 and TRBJ2-7. This CDR3 comprises 15 residues. Germline values: CDR1 LGHNA, CDR2 YSLEER. CDR3 protein: CASSQDSHTSYEQYF.